A single sample gave rise to the 21 T cell receptor beta chains below, sequenced in a study of T cells after yellow fever vaccination. One entry per CDR3 protein, called by TCRdb with MiXCR from the 5' RACE reads. The sample consists of 250,000 or so distinct CDR3 sequences, more than 6.5% of them appearing once. The source was CD4+ T cells sorted from PBMCs, collected on the day of the yellow fever booster vaccination. All receptors come from a man aged 25 to 45 who received the YFV17D yellow fever vaccine.

This clonotype showed up many times. The chain employs TRBV5-1 and TRBJ2-5, with 9 bases matching TRBD1. Trimming cost V 4 bases and J 4 bases; bases outside gene matches: 8. CDR3 length: 15 amino acids. CDR1 is SGHRS and CDR2 is YFSETQ in the germline V gene. The CDR3 DNA sequence: TGCGCCAGCAGCCCCGGGACAGGGAATGGAGAGACCCAGTACTTC. This encodes CASSPGTGNGETQYF.

The chain couples TRBV20-1 to TRBJ2-7; D tentatively reads TRBD1 or TRBD2 (5 bases each). The CDR3 is 15 amino acids. The ends were cut back, 6 bases at V and 0 bases at J, with 18 bases in the middle. CDR1 DFQATT and CDR2 SNEGSKA come from the germline V gene (reference sequence). In DNA form, the CDR3 reads TGCAGTGCACAAAACCCCCAGGGAGTCTCCTACGAGCAGTACTTC. It codes for CSAQNPQGVSYEQYF.

The rearrangement links TRBV12-3 or TRBV12-4 to TRBJ1-4; 8 bases fit TRBD1. Losses at the gene ends were 6 bases for V and 7 bases for J; bases not matched to a gene: 7. The CDR3 length is 14 residues. Written as DNA, the CDR3 is TGTGCCAGCAGACGGACAGGGAGGGGTGAAAAACTGTTTTTT. Protein product: CASRRTGRGEKLFF.

This chain uses TRBV29-1 with TRBJ2-5; D is unresolved. With 4 bases removed from V and 5 bases from J, the gap between germline ends came to 11 bases. The CDR3 consists of 12 residues. CDR1 and CDR2 (germline): SQVTM, ANQGSEA. The CDR3 spells CSVAGVGETQYF. For the CDR3, the DNA is TGCAGCGTTGCTGGTGTGGGCGAGACCCAGTACTTC.

This clonotype was seen a handful of times. CDR3 coding DNA: TGCGCCAGCGGGGGGACAGGGGTTCTCAATGAGCAGTTCTTC. Translating it yields CASGGTGVLNEQFF. The chain couples TRBV5-1 to TRBJ2-1; 10 positions agree with TRBD1. Germline V lookup: CDR1 SGHRS, CDR2 YFSETQ. This CDR3 is built from 14 residues. Unmatched junction bases numbered 7, after V lost 7 bases and J lost 6 bases.

In its sample, this clonotype was seen many times. The CDR3 here is CASSVDGAGQPQHF. CDR3 coding DNA: TGTGCCAGCAGCGTAGATGGAGCGGGCCAGCCCCAGCATTTT. The gene calls are TRBV9 and TRBJ1-5; D uncertain. The CDR3 has 14 residues. Germline-derived CDR1 and CDR2 are SGDLS and YYNGEE. V was shortened by 0 bases and J by 7 bases, with 11 bases between the two germline ends. The full variable domain, its missing parts supplied by reference TRBV9 and TRBJ1-5, is DSGVTQTPKHLITATGQRVTLRCSPRSGDLSVYWYQQSLDQGLQFLIQYYNGEERAKGNILERFSAQQFPDLHSELNLSSLELGDSALYFCASSVDGAGQPQHFGDGTRLSIL.

The chain joins TRBV7-9 to TRBJ2-3; a possible D gene is TRBD1 (6 bases). Trimming cost V 2 bases and J 2 bases, with 11 bases left between them. In germline, CDR1 is SEHNR, CDR2 FQNEAQ (reference sequence). CDR3 length: 15 residues. The CDR3 sequence is CASSLLGQHTDTQYF. CDR3 coding DNA: TGTGCCAGCAGCTTACTCGGACAGCACACAGATACGCAGTATTTT.

This clonotype was detected only a few times. The V and J genes are TRBV29-1 and TRBJ2-4, with 8 bases that match TRBD2. Germline CDR1 reads SQVTM; CDR2 reads ANQGSEA. V shed 0 bases, J shed 9 bases, and the junction held 7 bases outside the gene matches. CDR3 length: 14 amino acids. CDR3 nucleotides: TGCAGCGTTGAAGAGGCGGGGGGCGCAAGCATTCAGTACTTC. Translating it yields CSVEEAGGASIQYF.

This clonotype has more than one count but fewer than ten. The CDR3 loop is CSGQAQTDTQYF. DNA for the CDR3: TGCAGCGGGCAGGCCCAAACAGATACGCAGTATTTT. This chain connects TRBV29-1 to TRBJ2-3; D uncertain. This CDR3 contains 12 residues. The germline gives CDR1 SQVTM, CDR2 ANQGSEA. Trimming shortened V by 7 bases and J by 3 bases, and 11 bases separated the two germline ends.

This clonotype was found many times. This chain joins TRBV5-1 and TRBJ2-7; no clear D gene. Deletions cut 5 bases from V and 5 bases from J, with 11 bases between. The CDR3 loop spans 12 amino acids. CDR1 is SGHRS and CDR2 is YFSETQ in the germline V gene. The CDR3 region is CASSEQQHEQYF. The CDR3 coding sequence is TGCGCCAGCAGTGAACAGCAACACGAGCAGTACTTC.

CDR3 nucleotide sequence: TGTGCCAGTAGGGGACAGGGAAGATCCTACGAGCAGTACTTC. Translation: CASRGQGRSYEQYF. The V call is TRBV19, the J call TRBJ2-7; 9 bases fit TRBD1. Unmatched junction bases numbered 4, after V lost 6 bases and J lost 1 base. Per the germline V gene, CDR1 is LNHDA and CDR2 is SQIVND (reference sequence). The CDR3 consists of 14 residues.

The chain combines TRBV6-5 with TRBJ2-5; no firm D call. Germline CDR1 reads MNHEY; CDR2 reads SVGAGI. The CDR3 has 13 residues. The V end was cut by 5 bases, the J end by 0 bases, with 7 bases between. In DNA form, the CDR3 reads TGTGCCAGCAGTCACGTCTACCAAGAGACCCAGTACTTC. Translating it yields CASSHVYQETQYF.

In this sample, this clonotype turned up many times. The chain has TRBV9 and TRBJ2-3; D uncertain. The germline V and J ends were trimmed by 0 bases and 4 bases, with 9 bases remaining between them. Per the germline V gene, CDR1 is SGDLS and CDR2 is YYNGEE. The CDR3 totals 14 residues. CDR3 nucleotide sequence: TGTGCCAGCAGCGTAGCCACCGAACCAGATACGCAGTATTTT. Translated, it gives CASSVATEPDTQYF.

V and J are TRBV5-6 and TRBJ2-7, with no clear D. The germline V gene has CDR1 SGHDT and CDR2 YYEEEE. The V end was cut by 5 bases, the J end by 3 bases, with 15 bases between. The CDR3 length is 14 residues. The CDR3 DNA follows: TGTGCCAGCAGTCGTGGGCAGGCTTACTACGAGCAGTACTTC. It is translated as CASSRGQAYYEQYF.

This clonotype came up a few times. Written as DNA, the CDR3 is TGCAGTGCTATACGCCTAGCGGACGAGCAGTACTTC. Its translation is CSAIRLADEQYF. The chain links TRBV20-1 to TRBJ2-7, with TRBD2 matching 7 bases. V trimming: 4 bases; J trimming: 5 bases; junction bases outside the gene matches: 5. The CDR3 is made up of 12 amino acids. CDR1 is DFQATT, CDR2 SNEGSKA, per germline (reference sequence).

The genes are TRBV5-4 and TRBJ1-5; D remains unclear. This CDR3 is built from 14 residues. Deletions cut 4 bases from V and 5 bases from J, with 13 bases between. In germline, CDR1 is SGHNT, CDR2 YYREEE (reference sequence). The CDR3 region has the DNA TGTGCCAGCAGCATTGGGGTCCTTTATCAGCCCCAGCATTTT. Protein product: CASSIGVLYQPQHF.

This clonotype was seen repeatedly, ten times or more. This chain uses TRBV7-3 with TRBJ2-5; 13 positions match TRBD2. Germline CDR1 and CDR2: SGHTA and FQGTGA. The V segment lost 2 bases and the J segment 5 bases; nucleotides outside the gene matches: 2. The CDR3 contains 15 residues. DNA of the CDR3: TGTGCCAGCAGCTTAGGACTAGCGGGAGTGGAGACCCAGTACTTC. Amino acid sequence: CASSLGLAGVETQYF.

This clonotype was seen more than once but under ten times. The chain is built from TRBV20-1 and TRBJ2-5; tentatively, D is TRBD2 (6 bases). The CDR3 is made up of 12 amino acids. CDR1 DFQATT and CDR2 SNEGSKA come from the germline V gene (reference sequence). The V end lost 6 bases, the J end lost 7 bases, and 15 bases lay between the germline ends. In nucleotides, the CDR3 is TGCAGTGCGGAACGGGGGTGGGGGACCCAGTACTTC. Protein product: CSAERGWGTQYF.

The chain is built from TRBV5-4 and TRBJ1-2, with TRBD1 as a possible D gene (6 bases). The CDR3 is made up of 14 amino acids. Germline V CDR1 and CDR2: SGHNT, YYREEE (reference sequence). V shed 3 bases and J shed 0 bases, with 9 bases lying between them. CDR3 sequence (DNA): TGTGCCAGCAGCTCCGGGACAACTAACTATGGCTACACCTTC. Amino acid sequence: CASSSGTTNYGYTF.

The J gene is TRBJ2-3, the V gene TRBV11-2, with 14 bases fitting TRBD2. Germline CDR1 and CDR2: SGHAT and FQNNGV. The ends lost 5 bases at V and 1 base at J; junction bases unmatched: 11. This CDR3 spans 19 amino acids. CDR3 bases: TGTGCCAGCAGCACCCGACTAGCGGGAGGGCGATGGGGCACAGATACGCAGTATTTT. This codes for CASSTRLAGGRWGTDTQYF.

This clonotype showed up many times. The rearrangement links TRBV20-1 to TRBJ2-2; D unresolved. Looked up from germline, CDR1 is DFQATT and CDR2 is SNEGSKA (reference sequence). CDR3 size: 12 residues. Deletions cut 6 bases from V and 6 bases from J, with 11 bases between. The CDR3 bases are TGCAGTGCGAAGAAAACCGCCGGGGAGCTGTTTTTT. The encoded protein is CSAKKTAGELFF.